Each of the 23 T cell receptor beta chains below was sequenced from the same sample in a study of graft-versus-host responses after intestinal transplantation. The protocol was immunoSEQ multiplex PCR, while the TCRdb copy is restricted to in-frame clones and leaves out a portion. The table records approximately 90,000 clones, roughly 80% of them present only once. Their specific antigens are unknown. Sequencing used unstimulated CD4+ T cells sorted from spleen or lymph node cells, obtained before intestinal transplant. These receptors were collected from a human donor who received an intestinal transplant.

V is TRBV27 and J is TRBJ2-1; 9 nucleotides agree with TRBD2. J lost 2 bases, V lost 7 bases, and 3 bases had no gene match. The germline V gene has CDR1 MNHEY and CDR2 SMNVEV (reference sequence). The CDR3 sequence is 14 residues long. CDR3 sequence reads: CASIRGGAYNEQFF. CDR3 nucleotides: TGTGCCAGCATCCGCGGGGGGGCCTACAATGAGCAGTTCTTC.

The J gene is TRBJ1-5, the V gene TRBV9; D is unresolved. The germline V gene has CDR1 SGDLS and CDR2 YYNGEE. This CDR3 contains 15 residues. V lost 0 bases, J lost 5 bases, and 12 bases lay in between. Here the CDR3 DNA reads TGTGCCAGCAGCGTAGATGGAGGGATCTATCAGCCCCAGCATTTT. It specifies CASSVDGGIYQPQHF. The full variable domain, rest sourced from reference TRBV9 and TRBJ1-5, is DSGVTQTPKHLITATGQRVTLRCSPRSGDLSVYWYQQSLDQGLQFLIQYYNGEERAKGNILERFSAQQFPDLHSELNLSSLELGDSALYFCASSVDGGIYQPQHFGDGTRLSIL.

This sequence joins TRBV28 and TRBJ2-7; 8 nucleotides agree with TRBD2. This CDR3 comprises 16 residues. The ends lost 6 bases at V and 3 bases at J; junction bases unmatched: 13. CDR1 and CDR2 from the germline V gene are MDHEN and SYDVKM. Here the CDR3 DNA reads TGTGCCAGCAGCTTACCTTTTACGGGAGGGATCTACGAGCAGTACTTC. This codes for CASSLPFTGGIYEQYF.

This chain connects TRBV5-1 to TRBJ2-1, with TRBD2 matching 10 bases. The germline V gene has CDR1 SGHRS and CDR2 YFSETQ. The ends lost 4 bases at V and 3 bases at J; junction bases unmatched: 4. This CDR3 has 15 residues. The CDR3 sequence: CASSRTSGDYNEQFF. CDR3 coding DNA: TGCGCCAGCAGCCGAACTAGCGGGGACTACAATGAGCAGTTCTTC.

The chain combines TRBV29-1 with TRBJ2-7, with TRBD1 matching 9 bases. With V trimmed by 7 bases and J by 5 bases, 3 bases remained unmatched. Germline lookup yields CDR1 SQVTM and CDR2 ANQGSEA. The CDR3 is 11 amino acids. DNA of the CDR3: TGCAGCGGGGGACAGGGCCACGAGCAGTACTTC. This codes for CSGGQGHEQYF.

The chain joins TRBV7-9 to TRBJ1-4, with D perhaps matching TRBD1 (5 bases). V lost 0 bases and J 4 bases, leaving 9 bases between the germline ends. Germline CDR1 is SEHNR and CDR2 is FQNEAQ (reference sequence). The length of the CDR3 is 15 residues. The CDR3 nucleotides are TGTGCCAGCAGCTTAGCATCCGGGGGTAATGAAAAACTGTTTTTT. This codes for CASSLASGGNEKLFF.

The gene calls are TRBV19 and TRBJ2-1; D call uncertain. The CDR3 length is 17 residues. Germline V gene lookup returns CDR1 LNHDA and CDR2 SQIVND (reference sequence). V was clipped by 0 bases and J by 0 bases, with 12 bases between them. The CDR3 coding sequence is TGTGCCAGTAGTATAGACAGGTTTTTAAGCTCCTACAATGAGCAGTTCTTC. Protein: CASSIDRFLSSYNEQFF.

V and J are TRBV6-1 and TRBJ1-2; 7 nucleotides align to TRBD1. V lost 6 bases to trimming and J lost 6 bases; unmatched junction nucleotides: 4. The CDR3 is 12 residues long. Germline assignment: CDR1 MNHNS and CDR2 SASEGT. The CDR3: CASSATGNGYTF. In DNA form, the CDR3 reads TGTGCCAGCAGCGCGACAGGGAATGGCTACACCTTC.

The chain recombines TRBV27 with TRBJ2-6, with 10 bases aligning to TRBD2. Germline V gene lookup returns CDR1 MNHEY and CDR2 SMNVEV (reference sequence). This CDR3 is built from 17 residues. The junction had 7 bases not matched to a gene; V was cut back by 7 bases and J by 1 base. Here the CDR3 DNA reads TGTGCCAGCAAATTAGCGGGGGGAACATCTGGGGCCAACGTCCTGACTTTC. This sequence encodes CASKLAGGTSGANVLTF.

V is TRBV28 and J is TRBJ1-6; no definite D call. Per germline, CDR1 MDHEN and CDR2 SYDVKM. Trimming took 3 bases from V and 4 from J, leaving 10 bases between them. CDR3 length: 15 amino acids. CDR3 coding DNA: TGTGCCAGCAGTTTCCCCGGAGAATATAATTCACCCCTCCACTTT. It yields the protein CASSFPGEYNSPLHF. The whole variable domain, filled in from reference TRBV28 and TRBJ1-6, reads DVKVTQSSRYLVKRTGEKVFLECVQDMDHENMFWYRQDPGLGLRLIYFSYDVKMKEKGDIPEGYSVSREKKERFSLILESASTNQTSMYLCASSFPGEYNSPLHFGNGTRLTVT.

This CDR3 is CASSAIAGQETQYF. The DNA of the CDR3 is TGTGCCAGCAGTGCAATAGCGGGGCAAGAGACCCAGTACTTC. The chain recombines TRBV2 with TRBJ2-5; 8 nucleotides agree with TRBD2. V lost 4 bases, J lost 2 bases, and 3 bases stayed unmatched. Per germline, CDR1 SNHLY and CDR2 FYNNEI. The CDR3 sequence is 14 residues long.

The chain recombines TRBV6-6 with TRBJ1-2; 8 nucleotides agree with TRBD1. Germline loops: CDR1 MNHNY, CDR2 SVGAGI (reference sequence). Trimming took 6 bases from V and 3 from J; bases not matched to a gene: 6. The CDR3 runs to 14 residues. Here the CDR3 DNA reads TGTGCCAGCAGACCCGGACAGGGCGACTATGGCTACACCTTC. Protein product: CASRPGQGDYGYTF.

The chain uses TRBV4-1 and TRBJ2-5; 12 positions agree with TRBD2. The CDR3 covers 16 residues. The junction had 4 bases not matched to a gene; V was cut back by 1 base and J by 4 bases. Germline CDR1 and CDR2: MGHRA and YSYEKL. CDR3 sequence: CASSQVLAGGRETQYF. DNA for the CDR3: TGCGCCAGCAGCCAAGTTCTAGCGGGGGGGAGAGAGACCCAGTACTTC.

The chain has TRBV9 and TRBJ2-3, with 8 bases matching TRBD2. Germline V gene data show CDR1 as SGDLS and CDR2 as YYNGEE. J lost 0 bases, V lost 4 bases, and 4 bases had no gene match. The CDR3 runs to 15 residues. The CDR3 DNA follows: TGTGCCAGCAGCTCCCGCGGGAGGAGCACAGATACGCAGTATTTT. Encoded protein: CASSSRGRSTDTQYF.

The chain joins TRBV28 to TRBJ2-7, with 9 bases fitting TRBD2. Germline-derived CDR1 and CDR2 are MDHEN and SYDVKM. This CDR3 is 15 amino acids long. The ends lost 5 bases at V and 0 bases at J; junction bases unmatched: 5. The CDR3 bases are TGTGCCAGCAGTCTACTTAGCGGGAGCTCCTACGAGCAGTACTTC. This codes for CASSLLSGSSYEQYF.

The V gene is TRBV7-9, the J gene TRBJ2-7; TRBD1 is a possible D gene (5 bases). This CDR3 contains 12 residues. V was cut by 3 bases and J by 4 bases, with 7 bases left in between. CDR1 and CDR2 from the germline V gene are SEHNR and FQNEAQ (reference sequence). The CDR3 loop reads CASSLTVYEQYF. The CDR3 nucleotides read TGTGCCAGCAGCTTGACAGTTTACGAGCAGTACTTC.

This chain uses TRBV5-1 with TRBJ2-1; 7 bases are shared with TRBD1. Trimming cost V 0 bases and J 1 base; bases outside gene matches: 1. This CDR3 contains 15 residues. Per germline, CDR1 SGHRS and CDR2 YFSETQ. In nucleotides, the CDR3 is TGCGCCAGCAGCTTGGCGACAGGGTCCTACAATGAGCAGTTCTTC. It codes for CASSLATGSYNEQFF.

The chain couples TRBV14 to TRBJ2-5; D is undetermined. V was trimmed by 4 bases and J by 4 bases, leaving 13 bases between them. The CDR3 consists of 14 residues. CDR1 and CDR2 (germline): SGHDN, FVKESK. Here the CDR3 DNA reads TGTGCCAGCAGCCGCCGGGTCCTCGGAGAGACCCAGTACTTC. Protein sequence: CASSRRVLGETQYF.

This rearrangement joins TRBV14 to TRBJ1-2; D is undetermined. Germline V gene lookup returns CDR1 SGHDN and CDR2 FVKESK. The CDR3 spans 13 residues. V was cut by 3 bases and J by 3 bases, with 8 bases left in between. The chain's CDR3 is CASSQGTHYGYTF. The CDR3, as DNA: TGTGCCAGCAGCCAGGGCACACACTATGGCTACACCTTC.

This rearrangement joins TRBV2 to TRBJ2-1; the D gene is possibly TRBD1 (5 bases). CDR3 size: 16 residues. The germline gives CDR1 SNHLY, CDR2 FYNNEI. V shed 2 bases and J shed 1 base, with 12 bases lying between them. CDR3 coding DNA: TGTGCCAGCAGTGAATTGGGGAAGGGGTCCTACAATGAGCAGTTCTTC. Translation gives CASSELGKGSYNEQFF.

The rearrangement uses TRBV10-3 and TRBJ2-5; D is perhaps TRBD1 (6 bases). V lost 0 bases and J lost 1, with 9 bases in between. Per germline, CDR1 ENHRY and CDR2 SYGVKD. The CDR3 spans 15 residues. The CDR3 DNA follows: TGTGCCATCAGTGAGTCATCGGACAGCCAAGAGACCCAGTACTTC. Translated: CAISESSDSQETQYF.

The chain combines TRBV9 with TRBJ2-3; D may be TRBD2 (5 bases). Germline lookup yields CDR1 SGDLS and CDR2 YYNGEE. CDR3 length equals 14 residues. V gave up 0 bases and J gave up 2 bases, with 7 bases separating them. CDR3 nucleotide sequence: TGTGCCAGCAGCGTAGCGGGAAACACAGATACGCAGTATTTT. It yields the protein CASSVAGNTDTQYF. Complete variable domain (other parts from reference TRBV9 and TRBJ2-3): DSGVTQTPKHLITATGQRVTLRCSPRSGDLSVYWYQQSLDQGLQFLIQYYNGEERAKGNILERFSAQQFPDLHSELNLSSLELGDSALYFCASSVAGNTDTQYFGPGTRLTVL.

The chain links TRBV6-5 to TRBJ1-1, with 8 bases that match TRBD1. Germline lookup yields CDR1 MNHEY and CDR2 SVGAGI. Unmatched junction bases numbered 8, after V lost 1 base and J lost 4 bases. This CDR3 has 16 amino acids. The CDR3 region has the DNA TGTGCCAGCAGTTACTTCGGACAGGGTCGGACCACTGAAGCTTTCTTT. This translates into CASSYFGQGRTTEAFF.